Shown below are 9 T cell receptor beta chains from a single sample sequenced in a study of T cell changes during pregnancy in multiple sclerosis. TCRdb's copy holds only in-frame clones and misses some; the assay was immunoSEQ multiplex PCR. The sample contains fewer than 60,000 clones, less than 95% of which appear only once. The specimen was peripheral blood, collected after pregnancy. These receptors all come from a female donor in good health, enrolled as a control in a pregnancy study.

The J gene is TRBJ2-7, the V gene TRBV9, with no clear D. Germline V gene lookup returns CDR1 SGDLS and CDR2 YYNGEE. The CDR3 consists of 14 residues. The germline V and J ends were trimmed by 3 bases and 0 bases, with 10 bases remaining between them. The CDR3 nucleotides read TGTGCCAGCAGCGGCCGAGGATCCTCCTACGAGCAGTACTTC. Translation: CASSGRGSSYEQYF.

DNA for the CDR3: TGTGCCACCCTTGAGGGGGGGCAAGTCACAGATACGCAGTATTTT. It yields the protein CATLEGGQVTDTQYF. The chain has TRBV10-3 and TRBJ2-3; a weak D match, TRBD2 (7 bases). Germline V lookup: CDR1 ENHRY, CDR2 SYGVKD. This CDR3 comprises 15 residues. Trimming stripped 10 bases from V and 2 bases from J, with 19 bases between.

This chain joins TRBV15 and TRBJ1-2, with TRBD1 as a possible D gene (5 bases). V shed 0 bases and J shed 1 base, with 12 bases lying between them. Germline V lookup: CDR1 LNHNV, CDR2 YYDKDF (reference sequence). The CDR3 spans 16 residues. The CDR3 loop is CATSRDRTGSNYGYTF. Written as DNA, the CDR3 is TGTGCCACCAGCAGAGATAGAACAGGAAGTAACTATGGCTACACCTTC.

This clone was observed a handful of times. The V call is TRBV25-1, the J call TRBJ1-5; 10 nucleotides agree with TRBD1. V was clipped by 3 bases and J by 2 bases; unmatched bases: 4. The CDR3 is 16 residues long. From germline, CDR1 is MGHDK and CDR2 SYGVNS. The CDR3 region is CASSDAGTGGNQPQHF. The CDR3 coding sequence is TGTGCCAGCAGTGACGCCGGGACAGGGGGCAATCAGCCCCAGCATTTT.

This chain uses TRBV4-2 with TRBJ2-4; 8 nucleotides agree with TRBD2. With V trimmed by 5 bases and J by 9 bases, 12 bases remained unmatched. The CDR3 has 15 amino acids. From germline, CDR1 is LGHNA and CDR2 YNFKEQ. CDR3: CASSARGAGEGIQYF. The CDR3 DNA reads as TGTGCCAGCAGCGCAAGGGGAGCGGGAGAGGGCATTCAGTACTTC.

The chain carries TRBV7-2 and TRBJ2-7; 8 positions agree with TRBD2. CDR3 length: 16 residues. Germline loops: CDR1 SGHTA, CDR2 FQGNSA. V lost 1 base and J lost 1; bases outside the gene matches: 6. CDR3 nucleotides: TGTGCCAGCAGCTTAGTTGGGAGCGGGAGTTCCTACGAGCAGTACTTC. Amino acid sequence: CASSLVGSGSSYEQYF.

The chain has TRBV13 and TRBJ2-7; D gene unclear. Trimming removed 5 bases from V and 1 base from J, with 12 bases in between. This CDR3 has 14 residues. The germline V gene encodes CDR1 PRHDT and CDR2 FYEKMQ (reference sequence). The CDR3 nucleotides are TGTGCCAGCAGCCCTGCCGGTCGATCCTACGAGCAGTACTTC. Protein: CASSPAGRSYEQYF. Using reference TRBV13 and TRBJ2-7 for the parts outside the CDR3, the full variable domain is AAGVIQSPRHLIKEKRETATLKCYPIPRHDTVYWYQQGPGQDPQFLISFYEKMQSDKGSIPDRFSAQQFSDYHSELNMSSLELGDSALYFCASSPAGRSYEQYFGPGTRLTVT.

The chain carries TRBV30 and TRBJ2-3; 10 bases are a match to TRBD2. From germline, CDR1 is GTSNPN and CDR2 SVGIG (reference sequence). With 0 bases clipped from V and 6 bases from J, the junction kept 12 bases outside the gene matches. This CDR3 is 17 amino acids long. CDR3 nucleotides: TGTGCCTGGAGTGTTCCCGCAAGCGGGGGGGCCGGGGATACGCAGTATTTT. It translates to CAWSVPASGGAGDTQYF.

This chain connects TRBV6-5 to TRBJ2-5; TRBD1 matches at 9 bases. V lost 4 bases, J lost 4 bases, and 4 bases stayed unmatched. The CDR3 totals 14 residues. From germline, CDR1 is MNHEY and CDR2 SVGAGI. Here the CDR3 DNA reads TGTGCCAGCAGTTCGGGACAGGGCGCAGAGACCCAGTACTTC. It is translated as CASSSGQGAETQYF.